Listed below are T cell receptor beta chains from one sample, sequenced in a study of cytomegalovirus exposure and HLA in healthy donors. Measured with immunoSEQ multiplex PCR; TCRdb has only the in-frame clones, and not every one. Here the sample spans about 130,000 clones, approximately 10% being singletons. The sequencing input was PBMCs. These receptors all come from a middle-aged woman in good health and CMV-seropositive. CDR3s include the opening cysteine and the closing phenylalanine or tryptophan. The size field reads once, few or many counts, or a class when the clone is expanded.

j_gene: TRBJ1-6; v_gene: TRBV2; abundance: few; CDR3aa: CASTPWEGDSPLHF